These 17 T cell receptor beta chains were all obtained from the same sample, sequenced in a study of cytomegalovirus exposure and HLA in healthy donors. The data were produced by immunoSEQ multiplex PCR, yet TCRdb's version contains in-frame clones alone and is incomplete. Seen here are 70,000 to 85,000 clones, 90% to 95% observed once, and the top ten hold 1.5% to 2%. The sample was PBMCs. The receptor set was obtained from a woman between 18 and 30 years old in good health and CMV-seropositive.

The chain has TRBV6-1 and TRBJ1-1, with D perhaps matching TRBD1 (5 bases). The ends were cut back, 6 bases at V and 1 base at J, with 12 bases in the middle. Germline V lookup: CDR1 MNHNS, CDR2 SASEGT. The CDR3 runs to 14 residues. CDR3 nucleotide sequence: TGTGCCAGCAGGGGACTAAGCCAGAACACTGAAGCTTTCTTT. As protein: CASRGLSQNTEAFF.

A note on this clone: At one end the junction does not follow the germline gene, possibly because of a read error. CDR3 bases: TGTGCTAGCAGCCCGGGACTAGCGCCAACAGATACGCAGTATTTT. This encodes CASSPGLAPTDTQYF. The chain joins TRBV7-7 to TRBJ2-3, with 10 nucleotides matching TRBD2. CDR3 length: 15 residues. Germline assignment: CDR1 SSHAT and CDR2 FNYEAQ (reference sequence).

V is TRBV14 and J is TRBJ2-3; D is undetermined. CDR3 length: 13 residues. Germline V gene sequence: CDR1 SGHDN, CDR2 FVKESK. The V end lost 1 base, the J end lost 5 bases, and 7 bases lay between the germline ends. The CDR3 is CASSQVSRDTQYF. In nucleotides, the CDR3 is TGTGCCAGCAGCCAAGTGTCGCGAGATACGCAGTATTTT.

The chain employs TRBV30 and TRBJ2-7; 12 nucleotides match TRBD1. After removal of 4 bases from V and 6 bases from J, the junction contained 4 bases not matched to a gene. The CDR3 has 13 residues. Germline-derived CDR1 and CDR2 are GTSNPN and SVGIG (reference sequence). CDR3 loop: CAWTRDRGREQYF. The CDR3 bases are TGTGCCTGGACCCGGGACAGGGGGCGCGAGCAGTACTTC.

The chain uses TRBV7-9 and TRBJ2-2; perhaps TRBD1 as D (5 bases). The germline CDR1 and CDR2 sequences are SEHNR and FQNEAQ (reference sequence). V lost 2 bases to trimming and J lost 6 bases, with 16 bases between them. This CDR3 has 16 residues. The CDR3 bases are TGTGCCAGCAGCTTATTGTCTGGTGGGGCGGCCGGGGAGCTGTTTTTT. This codes for CASSLLSGGAAGELFF.

The chain recombines TRBV4-2 with TRBJ2-1; 8 bases align to TRBD2. The CDR3 length is 15 residues. Germline V gene data show CDR1 as LGHNA and CDR2 as YNFKEQ. With 1 base clipped from V and 9 bases from J, the junction kept 8 bases outside the gene matches. CDR3 sequence reads: CASSQGRLAIREQFF. CDR3 nucleotides: TGTGCCAGCAGCCAAGGGAGACTAGCGATCCGTGAGCAGTTCTTC.

V gene TRBV4-3 combines with J gene TRBJ2-3, with 8 bases that match TRBD2. This CDR3 has 17 amino acids. The V segment lost 0 bases and the J segment 0 bases; nucleotides outside the gene matches: 5. Germline V lookup: CDR1 LGHNA, CDR2 YSLEER. In DNA form, the CDR3 reads TGCGCCAGCAGCCAAGATGAGGCTAGCGGGAGCACAGATACGCAGTATTTT. It encodes CASSQDEASGSTDTQYF.

The chain recombines TRBV30 with TRBJ1-1; TRBD1 might be the D (6 bases). The CDR3 length is 15 residues. V dropped 2 bases and J dropped 5 bases, with 18 bases sitting between them. From germline, CDR1 is GTSNPN and CDR2 SVGIG (reference sequence). The CDR3 here is CAWSRPIEGGTEAFF. CDR3 in DNA: TGTGCCTGGAGTCGACCCATTGAGGGGGGGACTGAAGCTTTCTTT.

The genes are TRBV19 and TRBJ2-7; 13 nucleotides align to TRBD2. There are 14 residues in the CDR3. Germline-derived CDR1 and CDR2 are LNHDA and SQIVND (reference sequence). Unmatched junction bases numbered 0, after V lost 5 bases and J lost 2 bases. The CDR3: CASSGTSGAYEQYF. The CDR3, as DNA: TGTGCCAGTAGTGGGACTAGCGGGGCCTACGAGCAGTACTTC.

The chain uses TRBV2 and TRBJ2-1; 9 positions agree with TRBD2. The CDR3 runs to 17 residues. V shed 0 bases and J 1 base; nucleotides not matched to a gene: 4. Germline loops: CDR1 SNHLY, CDR2 FYNNEI. The CDR3 sequence is CASSEALAGGSYNEQFF. The CDR3, as DNA: TGTGCCAGCAGTGAAGCGCTGGCGGGAGGGTCCTACAATGAGCAGTTCTTC.

DNA of the CDR3: TGTGCCAGTAGTCAAGGATTAGCAGAGACCCAGTACTTC. It codes for CASSQGLAETQYF. This chain uses TRBV19 with TRBJ2-5, with D unclear. Germline V gene data show CDR1 as LNHDA and CDR2 as SQIVND (reference sequence). The germline V and J ends were trimmed by 5 bases and 4 bases, with 11 bases remaining between them. CDR3 size: 13 residues. The full variable domain, with the rest looked up from reference TRBV19 and TRBJ2-5, is DGGITQSPKYLFRKEGQNVTLSCEQNLNHDAMYWYRQDPGQGLRLIYYSQIVNDFQKGDIAEGYSVSREKKESFPLTVTSAQKNPTAFYLCASSQGLAETQYFGPGTRLLVL.

This clone was seen many times. The rearrangement joins TRBV30 to TRBJ1-2; D is ambiguous. Germline lookup yields CDR1 GTSNPN and CDR2 SVGIG (reference sequence). Trimming left V 1 base short and J 3 bases short, with 3 bases between. The CDR3 is 11 amino acids. The CDR3 reads CAWSADYGYTF. In DNA, the CDR3 is TGTGCCTGGAGTGCTGACTATGGCTACACCTTC.

J is TRBJ1-6 and V is TRBV4-1; D unresolved. V was shortened by 4 bases and J by 8 bases, with 12 bases between the two germline ends. Germline V gene sequence: CDR1 MGHRA, CDR2 YSYEKL. The CDR3 is made up of 14 amino acids. The CDR3 DNA sequence: TGCGCCAGCAGCCTTGAGGCCGCCTATTCACCCCTCCACTTT. Encoded protein: CASSLEAAYSPLHF.

This rearrangement joins TRBV5-1 to TRBJ1-3, with D possibly TRBD1 on 6 matching bases. This CDR3 region has 14 residues. With 0 bases removed from V and 4 bases from J, the gap between germline ends came to 8 bases. The germline CDR1 and CDR2 sequences are SGHRS and YFSETQ. The CDR3 nucleotides read TGCGCCAGCAGCTTGGAACAGGGCGGAAACACCATATATTTT. It codes for CASSLEQGGNTIYF.

The J gene is TRBJ2-5, the V gene TRBV5-4; no reliable D call. The CDR3 totals 13 residues. V lost 4 bases to trimming and J lost 0 bases, with 7 bases between them. CDR1 is SGHNT and CDR2 is YYREEE in the germline V gene (reference sequence). The DNA for the CDR3 is TGTGCCAGCAGCCCCCAGGACCAAGAGACCCAGTACTTC. Protein: CASSPQDQETQYF.

This sequence joins TRBV6-1 and TRBJ2-3, with D maybe TRBD2 (5 bases). The CDR3 totals 15 residues. Per germline, CDR1 MNHNS and CDR2 SASEGT. Between the trimmed V and J ends, which lost 3 bases and 4 bases, there was a span of 14 bases. The CDR3 reads CASSEPGLPSDTQYF. For the CDR3, the DNA is TGTGCCAGCAGTGAGCCGGGATTACCCTCAGATACGCAGTATTTT.

The J gene is TRBJ2-7, the V gene TRBV11-2, with 10 bases that match TRBD1. The germline V gene has CDR1 SGHAT and CDR2 FQNNGV. The ends lost 2 bases at V and 2 bases at J; junction bases unmatched: 9. CDR3 length: 17 amino acids. The CDR3, as DNA: TGTGCCAGCAGCTTATCCCAAGGGACAGGGGCTACCTACGAGCAGTACTTC. It translates to CASSLSQGTGATYEQYF.